Described below is a single T cell receptor beta chain sequence and its context. Antigen specificity is unknown. CDR3 length equals 15 residues. Trimming at V came to 5 bases and at J to 7 bases, leaving 11 bases not matched to a gene. Germline assignment: CDR1 MNHEY and CDR2 SMNVEV (reference sequence). The data were obtained in a study of graft-versus-host responses after intestinal transplantation. Study as a whole: Multivisceral, liver-intestinal, or isolated intestinal grafts went to recipients.

Profiling relied on immunoSEQ multiplex PCR, and the TCRdb table lists in-frame clones only, not all of them. There are over 90,000 clones in the sample; roughly 91% occur only once, and 0.4% to 0.5% lies in the top ten. This sequence was found in a human donor who received an intestinal transplant. This rearrangement joins TRBV27 to TRBJ2-7, with TRBD2 identical over 10 bases. Sequencing was performed on unstimulated CD8+ T cells sorted from spleen or lymph node cells, taken before intestinal transplant. CDR3 sequence reads: CASSPSSGGFLEQYF. The CDR3 DNA is TGTGCCAGCAGTCCCTCTAGCGGGGGCTTCCTGGAGCAGTACTTC.